This T cell receptor (beta chain) appears in the sequencing data of a study of blood T cell repertoires in COVID-19. The CDR3 extends over 13 amino acids. Germline trimming cut 4 bases from V and 6 bases from J; bases unmatched to any gene: 2. Germline V gene sequence: CDR1 SGHRS, CDR2 YFSETQ. Participants came from roughly 23 US areas, aged roughly 18 to 89 years. Resolution of symptoms, clearance, or two negative PCRs was present in recovered Cohort 3 donors. TCRdb's table, derived via immunoSEQ multiplex PCR, lists solely in-frame clones and lacks some. The sample has 360,000 or so clones; roughly 89% are singletons.

The receptor was derived from a woman in her twenties or thirties who had recovered from COVID-19. The chain joins TRBV5-1 to TRBJ2-1; TRBD1 agrees at 9 bases. The material sequenced was PBMCs or T cells enriched from blood (not recorded which). CDR3: CASSQGQGNEQFF. The CDR3, as DNA: TGCGCCAGCAGCCAGGGACAGGGCAATGAGCAGTTCTTC.